These T cell receptor beta chains were read from a single sample in a study of OX40 agonist ivuxolimab in advanced cancers. Sequenced by immunoSEQ multiplex PCR; TCRdb stores in-frame clones only, minus some. The sample contains about 38,000 clones, 80% to 90% of which appear only once. This sample comprised CD4+ or CD8+ T cells sorted from blood, obtained in a trial of the OX40 agonist ivuxolimab. The receptors were sampled from an adult with an advanced solid tumor such as melanoma, head and neck, liver or kidney cancer. Both conserved end residues are part of each CDR3. Each record gives: J gene, D gene, clone size, V gene, CDR3 DNA, CDR3 protein. D genes are given only for firm matches. The listing skips clone size in some rows; elsewhere it reads once, few, many or a size class.

TRBJ1-2,NA,medium-sized,TRBV7-2,TGTGCCAGCAGCTCAGCGCGGGGCCACTATGGCTACACCTTC,CASSSARGHYGYTF
TRBJ2-2,TRBD1,once,TRBV10-3,TGTGCCACCACACGGCCGGGACAGGGGGAGTTGGAGGTCACCGGGGAGCTGTTTTTT,CATTRPGQGELEVTGELFF
TRBJ2-1,NA,NA,TRBV4-3,TGCGCCAGCAGCCAAGAATGGGGTGGAGGGGGACTCAATGAGCAGTTCTTC,CASSQEWGGGGLNEQFF
TRBJ1-1,TRBD1,once,TRBV9,TGTGCCAGCAGCGGGAGGACAGGGGCGGACGGCACTGAAGCTTTCTTT,CASSGRTGADGTEAFF
TRBJ1-3,NA,NA,TRBV4-3,TGCGCCAGCAGCCAAGACCAGGCCGGGCTTGGAAACACCATATATTTT,CASSQDQAGLGNTIYF
TRBJ2-5,TRBD1,NA,TRBV15,TGTGCCACCAGCAGGGGGACAGATCAAGAGACCCAGTACTTC,CATSRGTDQETQYF
TRBJ1-2,NA,NA,TRBV12-5,TGTGCTAGTGGTTTCAGTGGCGACCGCTCTATGGGCTACACCTTC,CASGFSGDRSMGYTF
TRBJ1-1,NA,NA,TRBV6-6,TGTGCCAGCAGTTACTCGACGGTGGCTTTCTTT,CASSYSTVAFF
TRBJ1-2,TRBD1,once,TRBV7-3,TGTGCCAGCAGCTTCGGACAGGGAAATGGCTACACCTTC,CASSFGQGNGYTF
TRBJ2-2,NA,NA,TRBV4-3,TGCGCCAGCAGCCAAGCAGGGGGGGAGAACACCGGGGAGCTGTTTTTT,CASSQAGGENTGELFF
TRBJ2-3,TRBD2,NA,TRBV15,TGTGCCACCAGCAGAGTCGGGGGGGTGGATACGCAGTATTTT,CATSRVGGVDTQYF
TRBJ2-2,NA,NA,TRBV19,TGTGCCAGTAGTTGGGGAACCGGGGAGCTGTTTTTT,CASSWGTGELFF
TRBJ2-5,NA,NA,TRBV6-5,TGTGCCAGCAGTCGAGCCACAGGGATCCAAGAGACCCAGTACTTC,CASSRATGIQETQYF
TRBJ2-3,NA,NA,TRBV29-1,TGCAGCGTTGAGGGCCGTAGGAGGGAGGCGGGCACAGATACGCAGTATTTT,CSVEGRRREAGTDTQYF
TRBJ2-5,NA,once,TRBV11-2,TGTGCCAGCAGCTACACAATTGGGGGGGCAGAGACCCAGTACTTC,CASSYTIGGAETQYF
TRBJ2-5,NA,NA,TRBV11-2,TGTGCCAGCAGCGGGGGGGCCTTAGAGACCCAGTACTTC,CASSGGALETQYF
TRBJ2-2,NA,NA,TRBV6-1,TGTGCCAGCTCGCACCCGGGAGCCACCGGGGAGCTGTTTTTT,CASSHPGATGELFF
TRBJ2-1,TRBD1,NA,TRBV28,TGTGCCAGCAGTTTGACAGGGATCTACAATGAGCAGTTCTTC,CASSLTGIYNEQFF
TRBJ1-1,NA,NA,TRBV5-4,TGTGCCAGCAGCTTTGGCACTGAAGCTTTCTTT,CASSFGTEAFF
TRBJ2-7,NA,NA,TRBV11-2,TGTGCCAGCAGCTTAGACAGCGACACCTACGAGCAGTACTTC,CASSLDSDTYEQYF
TRBJ1-6,NA,NA,TRBV4-3,TGCGCCAGCAGCCAAAGGGACTTCTCCTATAATTCACCCCTCCACTTT,CASSQRDFSYNSPLHF
TRBJ2-5,TRBD2,NA,TRBV10-3,TGTGCCATCAGGGAAATAGCGGGGGCCCAAGAGACCCAGTACTTC,CAIREIAGAQETQYF
TRBJ2-7,NA,NA,TRBV19,TGTGCCAGTAGTATCCGGAGCCAACTTTACGAGCAGTACTTC,CASSIRSQLYEQYF
TRBJ2-7,NA,NA,TRBV7-9,TGTGCCAGCAGCTTACCGGGAGTCTACGAGCAGTACTTC,CASSLPGVYEQYF
TRBJ1-5,NA,once,TRBV7-9,TGTGCCAGCAGCTTGGGCTTCGGACGGGGAATCACTGGTCAGCCCCAGCATTTT,CASSLGFGRGITGQPQHF
TRBJ1-3,TRBD1,NA,TRBV5-1,TGCGCCAGCAGCCAAACAGGGGATGGAAACACCATATATTTT,CASSQTGDGNTIYF
TRBJ2-4,NA,NA,TRBV4-2,TGTGCCAGCAGCCAAGATTCGGCAGGGCTCCGCAACATTCAGTACTTC,CASSQDSAGLRNIQYF
TRBJ2-7,NA,once,TRBV6-5,TGTGCCAGCAGTTACGGTATCATGAGAACCTACGAGCAGTACTTC,CASSYGIMRTYEQYF
TRBJ2-4,TRBD2,NA,TRBV25-1,TGTGCCAGCAGTCCAAGGGTAGCGGGGCTAGCCAAAAACATTCAGTACTTC,CASSPRVAGLAKNIQYF
TRBJ1-5,NA,NA,TRBV19,TGTGCCAGTAGTAGCGTAGGGGGTGGAAATCAGCCCCAGCATTTT,CASSSVGGGNQPQHF
TRBJ2-4,TRBD1,NA,TRBV4-2,TGTGCCAGCAGCCAAGAGGCCGATCCGGGACAGGGGACCAAAAACATTCAGTACTTC,CASSQEADPGQGTKNIQYF
TRBJ1-2,TRBD1,NA,TRBV27,TGTGCCAGCGGCCTGGACAGGGCGAACGGCTACACCTTC,CASGLDRANGYTF
TRBJ1-2,NA,NA,TRBV6-5,TGTGCCAGCAGTAGGGACTACGTGGGCTACACCTTC,CASSRDYVGYTF
TRBJ1-2,NA,NA,TRBV5-6,TGTGCCAGCAGCTTGTATGGGGATAACTATGGCTACACCTTC,CASSLYGDNYGYTF
TRBJ2-2,NA,NA,TRBV4-3,TGCGCCAGCAGCCAAGTCGCAGGGGGAGGCACCGGGGAGCTGTTTTTT,CASSQVAGGGTGELFF